The 12 T cell receptor beta chains given below trace back to one sample, sequenced in a study of cytomegalovirus exposure and HLA in healthy donors. The PCR had 60 Vbeta and 13 Jbeta primers. Libraries were prepared by immunoSEQ multiplex PCR; TCRdb keeps only in-frame clonotypes and omits some of them. The data contain more than 150,000 clones, roughly 75% of them singletons. The source material was PBMCs. The receptors originated from a woman in her thirties or forties in good health and CMV-seropositive.

This clone has a handful of counts. The rearrangement uses TRBV6-1 and TRBJ1-1; 8 bases are a match to TRBD1. Germline V gene sequence: CDR1 MNHNS, CDR2 SASEGT. V lost 6 bases and J lost 0; bases outside the gene matches: 3. The CDR3 consists of 14 residues. CDR3 protein: CASSRGPLNTEAFF. The CDR3 bases are TGTGCCAGCAGCAGGGGGCCTCTGAACACTGAAGCTTTCTTT.

The gene calls are TRBV28 and TRBJ1-3; TRBD1 agrees at 7 bases. V shed 2 bases, J shed 0 bases, and the junction held 10 bases outside the gene matches. CDR1 and CDR2 (germline): MDHEN, SYDVKM. The length of the CDR3 is 18 residues. The DNA for the CDR3 is TGTGCCAGCAGTTTAGTTAGAGGGGACAGTCTCTCTGGAAACACCATATATTTT. Protein sequence: CASSLVRGDSLSGNTIYF.

This chain uses TRBV10-3 with TRBJ1-2; D is uncertain. CDR3 length: 14 amino acids. V was trimmed by 0 bases and J by 7 bases, leaving 12 bases between them. CDR1 ENHRY and CDR2 SYGVKD come from the germline V gene. CDR3 DNA sequence: TGTGCCATCAGTGAGTCGAGGGATAGGGCTGGCTACACCTTC. Protein sequence: CAISESRDRAGYTF.

The CDR3 sequence: CASSLVHRDYGYTF. CDR3 bases: TGTGCCAGCAGCTTAGTACACAGGGACTATGGCTACACCTTC. V usage is TRBV5-6 and J usage is TRBJ1-2, with D maybe TRBD1 (6 bases). Per germline, CDR1 SGHDT and CDR2 YYEEEE. The V and J ends lost 2 bases and 3 bases respectively, with 11 bases between them. The CDR3 spans 14 residues.

In this sample, this clone turned up a few times. The rearrangement links TRBV5-1 to TRBJ1-4, with D uncertain. CDR3 length equals 14 residues. Germline V gene sequence: CDR1 SGHRS, CDR2 YFSETQ. Trimming removed 0 bases at V and 8 bases at J, with 11 bases between. CDR3: CASSLASGGEKLFF. CDR3 DNA sequence: TGCGCCAGCAGCTTGGCGAGCGGAGGGGAAAAACTGTTTTTT.

The rearrangement uses TRBV7-9 and TRBJ2-5, with a tentative D call TRBD2 (6 bases). The CDR3 is 14 amino acids. Germline assignment: CDR1 SEHNR and CDR2 FQNEAQ (reference sequence). Trimming took off 5 bases at V and 5 bases at J, with 15 bases between the two ends. The CDR3 spells CASSPRGGIETQYF. CDR3 bases: TGTGCCAGCAGCCCCCGTGGCGGGATCGAGACCCAGTACTTC.

This chain links TRBV5-5 with TRBJ1-1, with TRBD1 as a possible D gene (6 bases). This CDR3 region has 13 residues. CDR1 is SGHKS and CDR2 is YYEKEE in the germline V gene (reference sequence). The V and J ends lost 2 bases and 5 bases respectively, with 10 bases between them. CDR3 loop: CASSFLTGTEAFF. The DNA for the CDR3 is TGTGCCAGCAGCTTCTTGACAGGTACTGAAGCTTTCTTT.

The chain couples TRBV5-4 to TRBJ2-1, with D perhaps matching TRBD2 (6 bases). The CDR3 extends over 13 amino acids. Looked up from germline, CDR1 is SGHNT and CDR2 is YYREEE (reference sequence). Trimming pared 6 bases from V and 6 bases from J, leaving 13 bases between. CDR3 sequence (DNA): TGTGCCAGCAAAACCGGGACTCGCAATGAGCAGTTCTTC. It translates to CASKTGTRNEQFF.

The V and J genes are TRBV29-1 and TRBJ2-1; 9 nucleotides line up with TRBD1. Germline-derived CDR1 and CDR2 are SQVTM and ANQGSEA. The V segment lost 7 bases and the J segment 7 bases; nucleotides outside the gene matches: 8. The CDR3 covers 13 residues. The CDR3 bases are TGCAGCGGCCGACAGGGGGGGACGAATGAGCAGTTCTTC. It codes for CSGRQGGTNEQFF.

The chain combines TRBV6-5 with TRBJ1-3; possibly TRBD1 for D (6 bases). Germline CDR1 is MNHEY and CDR2 is SVGAGI. The CDR3 covers 15 residues. The ends were cut back, 6 bases at V and 0 bases at J, with 12 bases in the middle. CDR3 bases: TGTGCCAGCAGACCTGACAGGTACTCTGGAAACACCATATATTTT. It codes for CASRPDRYSGNTIYF.

This chain links TRBV6-1 with TRBJ2-3; 8 nucleotides agree with TRBD2. Germline trimming cut 4 bases from V and 3 bases from J; bases unmatched to any gene: 3. CDR1 MNHNS and CDR2 SASEGT come from the germline V gene. There are 14 residues in the CDR3. The CDR3 region is CASSGTSRTDTQYF. Here the CDR3 DNA reads TGTGCCAGCAGTGGGACTAGCCGGACAGATACGCAGTATTTT.

CDR3 sequence (DNA): TGTGCCAGCACCCAAGGGACAGGGGCTTATGGCTACACCTTC. Translated: CASTQGTGAYGYTF. This chain uses TRBV28 with TRBJ1-2; TRBD1 matches at 10 bases. V lost 7 bases to trimming and J lost 5 bases; unmatched junction nucleotides: 7. CDR3 length: 14 amino acids. Germline V CDR1 and CDR2: MDHEN, SYDVKM.